These T cell receptor beta chains were read from a single sample in a study of T cell responses to AZD1222 COVID-19 vaccine. Method: immunoSEQ multiplex PCR; TCRdb's copy keeps in-frame clones and lacks some. The table includes roughly 130,000 clones, 94% detected once. This specimen was peripheral blood, taken on day 0 of AZD1222 vaccination. These receptors all stem from an adult in good health. Both conserved end residues are part of each CDR3. The order of the fields is D gene, J gene, V gene, CDR3 protein, CDR3 DNA. The D gene is left open where the match is weak.

D gene: NA; J gene: TRBJ1-1; V gene: TRBV4-1; CDR3 protein: CASRGTGSTEAFF; CDR3 DNA: TGCGCCAGCAGAGGCACAGGGTCCACTGAAGCTTTCTTT
D gene: NA; J gene: TRBJ1-5; V gene: TRBV28; CDR3 protein: CASSFFTMRGGGNQPQHF; CDR3 DNA: TGTGCCAGCAGTTTCTTTACGATGCGGGGAGGGGGCAATCAGCCCCAGCATTTT
D gene: NA; J gene: TRBJ2-3; V gene: TRBV30; CDR3 protein: CAWSGITGIADTQYF; CDR3 DNA: TGTGCCTGGAGTGGGATTACAGGGATAGCAGATACGCAGTATTTT
D gene: NA; J gene: TRBJ1-2; V gene: TRBV30; CDR3 protein: CAWRVFNYGYTF; CDR3 DNA: TGTGCCTGGAGAGTCTTCAACTATGGCTACACCTTC
D gene: TRBD2; J gene: TRBJ2-5; V gene: TRBV4-1; CDR3 protein: CASSPAQGSLAGIQETQYF; CDR3 DNA: TGCGCCAGCAGCCCCGCCCAGGGGTCCCTAGCGGGGATACAAGAGACCCAGTACTTC
D gene: NA; J gene: TRBJ1-6; V gene: TRBV9; CDR3 protein: CASSVEGQSPLHF; CDR3 DNA: TGTGCCAGCAGCGTAGAGGGCCAATCACCCCTCCACTTT
D gene: TRBD1; J gene: TRBJ2-1; V gene: TRBV7-9; CDR3 protein: CASSMGQWNEQFF; CDR3 DNA: TGTGCCAGCAGCATGGGACAGTGGAATGAGCAGTTCTTC
D gene: NA; J gene: TRBJ2-3; V gene: TRBV2; CDR3 protein: CASRTDTDTQYF; CDR3 DNA: TGTGCCAGCAGGACAGACACAGATACGCAGTATTTT
D gene: TRBD1; J gene: TRBJ1-5; V gene: TRBV7-6; CDR3 protein: CASSSQGAGNQPQHF; CDR3 DNA: TGTGCCAGCAGTAGCCAGGGGGCAGGGAATCAGCCCCAGCATTTT
D gene: TRBD2; J gene: TRBJ2-1; V gene: TRBV13; CDR3 protein: CASSLLQLAGAHDEQFF; CDR3 DNA: TGTGCCAGCAGCTTACTCCAGCTAGCGGGAGCCCACGATGAGCAGTTCTTC
D gene: NA; J gene: TRBJ2-1; V gene: TRBV7-8; CDR3 protein: CASSPNLRVGVNEQFF; CDR3 DNA: TGTGCCAGCAGCCCTAATTTGAGGGTAGGGGTGAATGAGCAGTTCTTC
D gene: TRBD1; J gene: TRBJ2-7; V gene: TRBV10-2; CDR3 protein: CASKPGQGTYEQYF; CDR3 DNA: TGCGCCAGCAAACCGGGACAGGGGACCTACGAGCAGTACTTC
D gene: NA; J gene: TRBJ2-7; V gene: TRBV3-1/TRBV3-2; CDR3 protein: CASSRQYEQYF; CDR3 DNA: TGTGCCAGCAGCCGGCAGTACGAGCAGTACTTC
D gene: TRBD1; J gene: TRBJ1-5; V gene: TRBV27; CDR3 protein: CASSSLTGDRPQHF; CDR3 DNA: TGTGCCAGCAGCTCCTTAACAGGGGATCGGCCCCAGCATTTT
D gene: NA; J gene: TRBJ1-1; V gene: TRBV25-1; CDR3 protein: CASRDRMNTEAFF; CDR3 DNA: TGTGCCAGCAGAGACAGGATGAACACTGAAGCTTTCTTT
D gene: TRBD2; J gene: TRBJ2-7; V gene: TRBV12-5; CDR3 protein: CASGLGPSGSFHEQYF; CDR3 DNA: TGTGCTAGTGGTTTGGGGCCTAGCGGGAGCTTCCACGAGCAGTACTTC
D gene: TRBD2; J gene: TRBJ2-2; V gene: TRBV5-4; CDR3 protein: CASSLPSGGRYTGELFF; CDR3 DNA: TGTGCCAGCAGCCTCCCTAGCGGAGGAAGGTACACCGGGGAGCTGTTTTTT
D gene: TRBD1; J gene: TRBJ1-3; V gene: TRBV5-1; CDR3 protein: CASSSRQGISGNTIYF; CDR3 DNA: TGCGCCAGCAGCTCCCGACAGGGAATCTCTGGAAACACCATATATTTT
D gene: NA; J gene: TRBJ1-1; V gene: TRBV28; CDR3 protein: CASSLLYPRGLNTEAFF; CDR3 DNA: TGTGCCAGCAGTTTATTATACCCTCGCGGCCTGAACACTGAAGCTTTCTTT
D gene: NA; J gene: TRBJ2-5; V gene: TRBV5-1; CDR3 protein: CASSLAGTTQETQYF; CDR3 DNA: TGCGCCAGCAGCTTGGCCGGGACAACCCAAGAGACCCAGTACTTC
D gene: NA; J gene: TRBJ1-2; V gene: TRBV5-6; CDR3 protein: CASSLDGGYGYTF; CDR3 DNA: TGTGCCAGCAGCTTGGATGGGGGCTATGGCTACACCTTC
D gene: NA; J gene: TRBJ1-1; V gene: TRBV6-5; CDR3 protein: CASTIGSTEAFF; CDR3 DNA: TGTGCCAGCACCATCGGGAGCACTGAAGCTTTCTTT
D gene: NA; J gene: TRBJ1-1; V gene: TRBV7-9; CDR3 protein: CASSPTSGTIAFF; CDR3 DNA: TGTGCCAGCAGCCCGACATCCGGGACAATTGCTTTCTTT
D gene: TRBD1; J gene: TRBJ1-2; V gene: TRBV7-9; CDR3 protein: CASSLGQGNYGYTF; CDR3 DNA: TGTGCCAGCAGCTTGGGACAGGGGAACTATGGCTACACCTTC
D gene: NA; J gene: TRBJ1-4; V gene: TRBV30; CDR3 protein: CAWSPIRATNEKLFF; CDR3 DNA: TGTGCCTGGAGCCCCATACGGGCAACTAATGAAAAACTGTTTTTT
D gene: NA; J gene: TRBJ1-5; V gene: TRBV27; CDR3 protein: CASRGNSNQPQHF; CDR3 DNA: TGTGCCAGCCGGGGCAATAGCAATCAGCCCCAGCATTTT
D gene: NA; J gene: TRBJ1-1; V gene: TRBV4-3; CDR3 protein: CASSQGAGMNTEAFF; CDR3 DNA: TGCGCCAGCAGCCAAGGGGCGGGGATGAACACTGAAGCTTTCTTT